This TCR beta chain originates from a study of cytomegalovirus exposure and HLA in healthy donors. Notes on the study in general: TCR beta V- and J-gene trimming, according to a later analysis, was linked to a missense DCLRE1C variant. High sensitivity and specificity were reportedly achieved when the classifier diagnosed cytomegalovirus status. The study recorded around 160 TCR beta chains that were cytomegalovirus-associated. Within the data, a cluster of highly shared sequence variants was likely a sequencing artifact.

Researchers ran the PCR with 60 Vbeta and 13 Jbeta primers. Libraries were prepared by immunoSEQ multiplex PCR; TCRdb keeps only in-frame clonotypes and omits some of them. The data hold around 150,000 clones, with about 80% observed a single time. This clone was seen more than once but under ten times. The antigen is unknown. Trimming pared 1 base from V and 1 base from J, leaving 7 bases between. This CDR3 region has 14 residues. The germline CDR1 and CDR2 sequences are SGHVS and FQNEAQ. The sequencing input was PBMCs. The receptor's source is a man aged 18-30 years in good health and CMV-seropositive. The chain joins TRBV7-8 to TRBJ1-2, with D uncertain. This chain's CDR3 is CASSLGAVNYGYTF. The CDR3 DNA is TGTGCCAGCAGCTTAGGGGCAGTTAACTATGGCTACACCTTC.